What follows are 26 T cell receptor beta chains derived from one specimen sequenced in a study of shared clonotypes between healthy human individuals. Assay used: immunoSEQ multiplex PCR; TCRdb lists only in-frame clones, some missing. Of about 450,000 clones in the sample, 70% to 80% were seen once. Sequences were obtained from PBMCs. The receptors were sampled from a woman between 40 and 55 years old in good health. Some clones in this sample may be carry-over from other donors' samples.

Concerning this clone itself: In the same sample, other DNA sequences code for this CDR3. The chain recombines TRBV5-1 with TRBJ2-3; D is unclear. The CDR3 loop spans 14 amino acids. CDR1 and CDR2 from the germline V gene are SGHRS and YFSETQ. The V and J ends lost 1 base and 0 bases respectively, with 6 bases between them. The CDR3 nucleotides read TGCGCCAGCAGCTTGCCCGGTAGCACAGATACGCAGTATTTT. Translation: CASSLPGSTDTQYF.

Of note for this clone: A much larger clone lies one base from this, so it may be a read error. CDR3 amino acids: CAISTLPRGERLFF. The CDR3, as DNA: TGTGCCATCAGTACTCTACCTAGGGGTGAAAGACTGTTTTTT. V is TRBV10-3 and J is TRBJ1-4, with TRBD1 as a possible D gene (5 bases). Germline V lookup: CDR1 ENHRY, CDR2 SYGVKD. The length of the CDR3 is 14 residues.

This sequence joins TRBV5-4 and TRBJ2-1; the match to TRBD2 covers 7 bases. Germline V gene data show CDR1 as SGHNT and CDR2 as YYREEE (reference sequence). Losses at the gene ends were 1 base for V and 3 bases for J; bases not matched to a gene: 7. There are 16 residues in the CDR3. CDR3 nucleotide sequence: TGTGCCAGCAGCTTGCTCGGGACGGGGGGCTACAATGAGCAGTTCTTC. As protein: CASSLLGTGGYNEQFF.

The rearrangement uses TRBV7-6 and TRBJ2-7, with a weak D call TRBD2 (6 bases). Germline-derived CDR1 and CDR2 are SGHVS and FNYEAQ. The V end was cut by 1 base, the J end by 5 bases, with 9 bases between. CDR3 length: 13 residues. CDR3 bases: TGTGCCAGCAGCTTAGGGGACTTCGACGAGCAGTACTTC. Protein sequence: CASSLGDFDEQYF.

This clone was seen a handful of times. The J gene is TRBJ2-1, the V gene TRBV10-3; 8 bases are shared with TRBD2. The germline V gene has CDR1 ENHRY and CDR2 SYGVKD. The CDR3 contains 14 residues. The trim removed 4 bases at V and 2 bases at J, leaving 1 base unmatched. The CDR3 DNA reads TGTGCCATCAGTGCGGGAGGGACCTACAATGAGCAGTTCTTC. It specifies CAISAGGTYNEQFF.

The J gene is TRBJ2-5, the V gene TRBV29-1; D not certain. Germline assignment: CDR1 SQVTM and CDR2 ANQGSEA. Trimming removed 4 bases from V and 1 base from J, with 7 bases in between. This CDR3 region has 12 residues. CDR3 residues: CSVVRSQETQYF. The CDR3 DNA is TGCAGCGTTGTGAGGTCCCAAGAGACCCAGTACTTC.

The chain uses TRBV19 and TRBJ2-5; D tentatively reads TRBD1 or TRBD2 (5 bases each). The CDR3 loop spans 13 amino acids. The germline V gene has CDR1 LNHDA and CDR2 SQIVND (reference sequence). V was pared by 4 bases and J by 11 bases, with 17 bases between. In DNA, the CDR3 is TGTGCCAGTAGTAGGACACAATCAAGGGAGCAGTACTTC. This sequence encodes CASSRTQSREQYF. The variable domain in full, with the rest retrieved from reference TRBV19 and TRBJ2-5, is DGGITQSPKYLFRKEGQNVTLSCEQNLNHDAMYWYRQDPGQGLRLIYYSQIVNDFQKGDIAEGYSVSREKKESFPLTVTSAQKNPTAFYLCASSRTQSREQYFGPGTRLLVL.

This rearrangement joins TRBV11-2 to TRBJ2-7; D may match TRBD1 or TRBD2 (6 bases each). Trimming removed 5 bases from V and 4 bases from J, with 21 bases in between. This CDR3 spans 16 amino acids. Germline-derived CDR1 and CDR2 are SGHAT and FQNNGV. The CDR3 loop is CASSIISGGGSYEQYF. The CDR3 region has the DNA TGTGCCAGCAGCATTATTAGCGGAGGGGGGTCGTACGAGCAGTACTTC.

This chain connects TRBV11-2 to TRBJ1-6, with no clear D. The germline V and J ends were trimmed by 5 bases and 8 bases, with 7 bases remaining between them. This CDR3 spans 12 amino acids. Germline CDR1 and CDR2: SGHAT and FQNNGV. CDR3 residues: CASSRPYSPLHF. DNA for the CDR3: TGTGCCAGCAGCAGACCCTATTCACCCCTCCACTTT.

This chain links TRBV5-4 with TRBJ2-4; weak D call: TRBD2 (6 bases). The CDR3 is made up of 15 amino acids. Per germline, CDR1 SGHNT and CDR2 YYREEE (reference sequence). With 0 bases removed from V and 3 bases from J, the gap between germline ends came to 10 bases. CDR3 sequence reads: CASSLGGDGKNIQYF. The CDR3 bases are TGTGCCAGCAGCTTGGGGGGGGATGGCAAAAACATTCAGTACTTC.

The rearrangement joins TRBV14 to TRBJ1-2; D ambiguous. The CDR3 covers 13 residues. V lost 2 bases and J lost 2, with 6 bases in between. In germline, CDR1 is SGHDN, CDR2 FVKESK. The CDR3 bases are TGTGCCAGCAGCCAAACTCGCAACTATGGCTACACCTTC. This codes for CASSQTRNYGYTF. The full variable domain, completed using reference TRBV14 and TRBJ1-2, is EAGVTQFPSHSVIEKGQTVTLRCDPISGHDNLYWYRRVMGKEIKFLLHFVKESKQDESGMPNNRFLAERTGGTYSTLKVQPAELEDSGVYFCASSQTRNYGYTFGSGTRLTVV.

The chain couples TRBV28 to TRBJ2-7; D is ambiguous. V was pared by 3 bases and J by 6 bases, with 6 bases between. Germline CDR1 reads MDHEN; CDR2 reads SYDVKM. The CDR3 sequence is 11 residues long. The CDR3 reads CASSFASEQYF. As DNA, the CDR3 is TGTGCCAGCAGTTTTGCCTCCGAGCAGTACTTC.

V gene TRBV29-1 combines with J gene TRBJ1-5, with 8 bases lining up with TRBD1. This CDR3 region has 13 residues. The V gene's germline CDR1 is SQVTM and CDR2 ANQGSEA. Trimming cost V 4 bases and J 6 bases; bases outside gene matches: 5. The CDR3 region is CSVGAGGGQPQHF. CDR3 DNA sequence: TGCAGCGTTGGGGCAGGGGGCGGTCAGCCCCAGCATTTT.

In this sample, this clone turned up a few times. The J gene is TRBJ2-1, the V gene TRBV6-1, with 7 bases that match TRBD2. The CDR3 covers 15 residues. The germline V gene encodes CDR1 MNHNS and CDR2 SASEGT. Germline trimming cut 0 bases from V and 7 bases from J; bases unmatched to any gene: 6. CDR3 coding DNA: TGTGCCAGCAGTGAAGCGGGAGGGCCGCAGAATGAGCAGTTCTTC. It specifies CASSEAGGPQNEQFF.

Comment on this clone: The sample carries other DNA sequences with the same CDR3. V usage is TRBV18 and J usage is TRBJ1-2; 8 nucleotides line up with TRBD1. The CDR3 runs to 14 residues. J gave up 4 bases and V 3 bases, and 4 bases lay outside the gene matches. Germline assignment: CDR1 KGHSH and CDR2 LQKENI. DNA for the CDR3: TGTGCCAGCTCACCCGGACAGGGCGGCTATGGCTACACCTTC. Amino acids: CASSPGQGGYGYTF.

The CDR3 loop is CASSSGSTEAFF. Here the CDR3 DNA reads TGCGCCAGCAGTTCGGGGTCCACTGAAGCTTTCTTT. The chain is built from TRBV10-2 and TRBJ1-1; D uncertain. The ends were cut back, 5 bases at V and 4 bases at J, with 8 bases in the middle. This CDR3 contains 12 residues. Germline V gene lookup returns CDR1 WSHSY and CDR2 SAAADI.

This clone appeared a few times. Other DNA sequences in this sample translate to the same CDR3. CDR3 sequence: CASSLSGYEQYF. CDR3 DNA: TGTGCCAGCAGTTTATCAGGCTACGAGCAGTACTTC. V gene TRBV28 combines with J gene TRBJ2-7; unclear D gene. Looked up from germline, CDR1 is MDHEN and CDR2 is SYDVKM. This CDR3 is built from 12 residues. V lost 1 base and J lost 3, with 4 bases in between.

This chain links TRBV7-2 with TRBJ1-2; D is unclear. This CDR3 comprises 14 residues. The germline gives CDR1 SGHTA, CDR2 FQGNSA. V lost 7 bases to trimming and J lost 2 bases, with 14 bases between them. For the CDR3, the DNA is TGTGCCAGCACCTTCATTGGTTCAAACTATGGCTACACCTTC. Protein sequence: CASTFIGSNYGYTF. Full variable domain (outside the CDR3, taken from reference TRBV7-2 and TRBJ1-2): GAGVSQSPSNKVTEKGKDVELRCDPISGHTALYWYRQSLGQGLEFLIYFQGNSAPDKSGLPSDRFSAERTGGSVSTLTIQRTQQEDSAVYLCASTFIGSNYGYTFGSGTRLTVV.

There are a few counts of this clone. This chain links TRBV19 with TRBJ2-5, with D possibly being TRBD1 (6 bases). The germline CDR1 and CDR2 sequences are LNHDA and SQIVND (reference sequence). Trimming cost V 5 bases and J 5 bases, with 12 bases left between them. The CDR3 extends over 13 amino acids. The CDR3 DNA sequence: TGTGCCAGTAGTCCAACAGGGCTGGAGACCCAGTACTTC. This encodes CASSPTGLETQYF.

The chain combines TRBV7-3 with TRBJ2-7; D is undetermined. V was shortened by 1 base and J by 3 bases, with 7 bases between the two germline ends. Per the germline V gene, CDR1 is SGHTA and CDR2 is FQGTGA. The CDR3 consists of 13 residues. CDR3 protein: CASSLNGFYEQYF. CDR3 DNA: TGTGCCAGCAGCTTAAACGGATTCTACGAGCAGTACTTC.

Concerning this clone itself: Other DNA sequences of this sample code for an identical CDR3. The chain carries TRBV28 and TRBJ2-5, with 7 bases fitting TRBD1. The trim removed 2 bases at V and 2 bases at J, leaving 2 bases unmatched. CDR1 and CDR2 (germline): MDHEN, SYDVKM. The CDR3 length is 14 residues. In DNA, the CDR3 is TGTGCCAGCAGTTTAGTCAGGGGGCAAGAGACCCAGTACTTC. Translated: CASSLVRGQETQYF.

This sequence joins TRBV2 and TRBJ1-1, with TRBD1 matching over 7 bases. The J segment lost 4 bases and the V segment lost 5 bases, leaving 10 bases of the junction unmatched. Germline values: CDR1 SNHLY, CDR2 FYNNEI. This CDR3 is 15 amino acids long. Here the CDR3 reads CASSSSGTVFTEAFF. The CDR3 nucleotides are TGTGCCAGCAGTTCTTCTGGGACAGTTTTCACTGAAGCTTTCTTT.

This clone was recorded once. The chain recombines TRBV7-8 with TRBJ2-3; D call uncertain. Germline lookup yields CDR1 SGHVS and CDR2 FQNEAQ. Trimming pared 2 bases from V and 6 bases from J, leaving 6 bases between. This CDR3 is built from 12 residues. The CDR3 DNA sequence: TGTGCCAGCAGCTTAAGGGTCGATACGCAGTATTTT. Protein: CASSLRVDTQYF.

The chain couples TRBV5-5 to TRBJ1-1, with D perhaps matching TRBD1 (5 bases). Germline V lookup: CDR1 SGHKS, CDR2 YYEKEE (reference sequence). V gave up 3 bases and J gave up 0 bases, with 12 bases separating them. The CDR3 spans 15 residues. The CDR3 coding sequence is TGTGCCAGCAGCTGGGGGAGGAAGATGAACACTGAAGCTTTCTTT. Encoded protein: CASSWGRKMNTEAFF.

The rearrangement joins TRBV30 to TRBJ2-3; D not certain. The V end lost 8 bases, the J end lost 1 base, and 10 bases lay between the germline ends. CDR1 GTSNPN and CDR2 SVGIG come from the germline V gene (reference sequence). CDR3 length equals 12 residues. The DNA for the CDR3 is TGTGCCGGCCGTAGTGGCACAGATACGCAGTATTTT. Its translation is CAGRSGTDTQYF.

The chain is built from TRBV6-6 and TRBJ2-3; D may be TRBD1 or TRBD2 (6 bases each). The CDR3 runs to 11 residues. Per the germline V gene, CDR1 is MNHNY and CDR2 is SVGAGI (reference sequence). Trimming took off 5 bases at V and 9 bases at J, with 9 bases between the two ends. The CDR3 here is CASSRGDTQYF. In DNA, the CDR3 is TGTGCCAGCAGTAGGGGGGACACGCAGTATTTT.